This record concerns one TCR beta chain sequence. The antigen it recognizes is unknown. No qualities accompany the bases; no much larger clone lies one base away. Patients with autoimmune disease history or receiving systemic immunosuppression were excluded from the trial. Peripheral blood for TCR sequencing was collected from all dose cohorts at baseline, on cycle 4 day 1, and on cycle 7 day 1. The samples were taken from a phase I, first-in-human, multicenter, open-label dose-escalation trial of ivuxolimab. The trial enrolled adults with locally advanced or metastatic head and neck squamous cell, hepatocellular, melanoma or renal cell carcinoma. Before TCR sequencing, CD4+ T cells and CD8+ T cells were sorted from peripheral blood as separate populations. Genomic DNA was extracted from sorted cells for sequencing of the TCRbeta CDR3 region. The immunoSEQ Assay was used to sequence the TCRbeta CDR3 regions. As stored in TCRdb, this immuneACCESS dataset retains in-frame rearrangements with V and J assigned. A fraction of the clones does not appear; measured against another copy, unresolved V genes explain less than half of the discrepancy, and the remainder lacks a known reason. The sample table records approximately 44,000 clones; around 83% of these occur just once. The ten largest make up roughly 2.6% of the sample.

The data were taken from a study of OX40 agonist ivuxolimab in advanced cancers. General notes on the study: Ivuxolimab was a fully human IgG2 agonistic monoclonal antibody targeting the costimulatory receptor OX40 (CD134). Intravenous ivuxolimab was administered to patients every 2 weeks at six dose levels: 0.01, 0.1, 0.3, 1.5, 3 and 10 mg/kg. A male proportion of 82.7% and a mean age of roughly 58 years, ranging from 23 to 79, were recorded for the dose-escalation cohort. Partial responses were achieved by three dose-escalation patients, of whom one had hepatocellular carcinoma and two had cutaneous melanoma. Prior anti-PD-1, anti-PD-L1 or anti-CTLA-4 therapy was permitted, and 35% to 40% of dose-escalation patients had received checkpoint inhibitors. The paper describes the monotherapy dose-escalation part (N = 52 patients) of the phase I trial of ivuxolimab. The purpose of peripheral TCRbeta sequencing was to test whether ivuxolimab changed TCR sequence diversity and led to clonal T-cell expansion. Among the roughly 52 dose-escalation patients, some 20 had hepatocellular carcinoma, 15 or so melanoma, 9 renal cell carcinoma and 9 head and neck cancer.

What the authors observed across the whole study: At doses of 0.1 to 3.0 mg/kg, clonal expansion of both CD4+ and CD8+ T cells in blood was seen between baseline and week 6. In the 0.1-3.0 mg/kg groups, partial responders were among the patients with the lowest normalized peripheral clonal expansion, particularly in CD8+ T cells. Antigen specificity was not determined for the clonally expanded peripheral T cells. After ivuxolimab, CD8+ T cells had more expanded clones than CD4+ T cells on average. Low levels of normalized T-cell clonal expansion were also seen in some patients who did not respond.

According to the germline V gene, CDR1 reads SGHTA and CDR2 reads FQGTGA. From its cysteine to its phenylalanine, the CDR3 spans 16 amino acids. Only the CDR3 DNA stays, 48 bases, in frame from base 1. Trimmed from V: 2 bases; trimmed from J: 4 bases; junction bases lacking a gene match: 4. The TCR comes from an adult with an advanced solid tumor such as melanoma, head and neck, liver or kidney cancer. The material was CD4+ or CD8+ T cells sorted from blood, obtained in a trial of the OX40 agonist ivuxolimab. Recombination linked TRBV7-3 to TRBJ2-2, and 10 junctional nucleotides match TRBD2. The sequence in DNA is TGTGCCAGCAGCTTATCTAGCGGGGGAAGCACCGGGGAGCTGTTTTTT. This translates into CASSLSSGGSTGELFF. Outside the CDR3, residues come from the reference TRBV7-3 and TRBJ2-2 proteins, so the full variable domain is: GAGVSQTPSNKVTEKGKYVELRCDPISGHTALYWYRQSLGQGPEFLIYFQGTGAADDSGLPNDRFFAVRPEGSVSTLKIQRTERGDSAVYLCASSLSSGGSTGELFFGEGSRLTVL.